This TCR beta chain stems from a study of cytomegalovirus exposure and HLA in healthy donors. This CDR3 has 14 amino acids. V lost 2 bases and J lost 2, with 9 bases in between. The V gene's germline CDR1 is SGHTA and CDR2 FQGTGA. To note about this clone: Its antigen remains unidentified.

General study results and limits: As a later analysis revealed, most CMV-associated TCR beta chains appeared HLA-restricted. Later on, an analysis showed TCR association rates differing by HLA locus, with DRB1 the most and HLA-C the fewest.

PCR involved 60 Vbeta and 13 Jbeta primers. Methods used by the authors: Roughly 83 million unique TCR beta chains, roughly 11 million of them shared, were counted by a later analysis. Libraries were prepared by immunoSEQ multiplex PCR; TCRdb keeps only in-frame clonotypes and omits some of them. D and trimming were read from the DNA, whereas the V and J calls and clone size are those reported in that table. The top ten hold over 2.5% of the sample, which has approximately 52,000 clones, approximately 80% seen once. This rearrangement joins TRBV7-3 to TRBJ1-2; D is unresolved. This TCR was sampled from a female donor in good health and CMV-seronegative. What was sequenced was PBMCs. In DNA form, the CDR3 reads TGTGCCAGCAGCTTAGGCCCGGGGAACTATGGCTACACCTTC. It is translated as CASSLGPGNYGYTF.